The clone carrying this TCR beta chain was detected only once. Per the original data handling: Estimation of nucleated cell counts relied on the amplification of reference gene primers. The table came from immunoSEQ multiplex PCR; TCRdb's copy has only in-frame clones and leaves some out. V and J calls and clone size come straight from that table; D and trimming were deduced from the DNA. The sample lists about 130,000 clones; approximately 85% were seen once. This entry comes from a study of blood T cell repertoires in COVID-19. About the study: T cells, B-cell-depleted T cells, or PBMCs provided the cDNA or gDNA that served as material.

Material: peripheral blood. The TCR originated in a woman of 80 years or more with acute or convalescent COVID-19.

CDR3 DNA: TGTGCCAGCAGTTTATCGGGCTACGAGCAGTACGTC. Protein sequence: CASSLSGYEQYV. The V call is TRBV28, the J call TRBJ2-7; D remains ambiguous. With 1 base removed from V and 3 bases from J, the gap between germline ends came to 4 bases. The CDR3 is made up of 12 amino acids. CDR1 is MDHEN, CDR2 SYDVKM, per germline.